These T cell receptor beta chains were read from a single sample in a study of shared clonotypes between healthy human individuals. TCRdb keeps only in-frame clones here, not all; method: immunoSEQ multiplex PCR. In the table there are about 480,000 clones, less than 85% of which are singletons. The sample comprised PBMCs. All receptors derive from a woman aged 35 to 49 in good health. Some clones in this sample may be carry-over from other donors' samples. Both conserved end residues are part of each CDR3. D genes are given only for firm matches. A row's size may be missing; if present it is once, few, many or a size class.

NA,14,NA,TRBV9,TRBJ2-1,CASSVSGGANEQFF,TGTGCCAGCAGCGTATCCGGCGGAGCAAATGAGCAGTTCTTC
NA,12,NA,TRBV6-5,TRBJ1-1,CASSYEGTEAFF,TGTGCCAGCAGTTACGAGGGAACTGAAGCTTTCTTT
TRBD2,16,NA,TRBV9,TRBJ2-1,CASGGTSGRAGNEQFF,TGTGCCAGCGGAGGGACTAGCGGGAGGGCAGGGAATGAGCAGTTCTTC
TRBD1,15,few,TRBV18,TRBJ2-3,CASSPSSDRGDTQYF,TGTGCCAGCTCACCAAGCTCGGACAGGGGAGATACGCAGTATTTT
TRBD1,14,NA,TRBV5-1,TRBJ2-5,CASNWGPGGETQYF,TGCGCCAGTAACTGGGGGCCAGGGGGAGAGACCCAGTACTTC
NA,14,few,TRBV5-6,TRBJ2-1,CASSLGLGATEQFF,TGTGCCAGCAGCTTGGGACTAGGAGCAACTGAGCAGTTCTTC
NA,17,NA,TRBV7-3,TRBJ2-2,CASSYPEGGTNTGELFF,TGTGCCAGCAGCTACCCCGAAGGCGGTACGAACACCGGGGAGCTGTTTTTT
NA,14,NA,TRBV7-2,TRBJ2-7,CASSFGGGSYEQYF,TGTGCCAGCAGCTTTGGAGGGGGATCCTACGAGCAGTACTTC
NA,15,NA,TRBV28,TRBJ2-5,CASSLPGSGKETQYF,TGTGCCAGCAGTTTACCCGGGAGTGGTAAAGAGACCCAGTACTTC
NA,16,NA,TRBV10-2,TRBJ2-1,CASSELVVVAYNEQFF,TGCGCCAGCAGTGAGTTGGTAGTGGTGGCCTACAATGAGCAGTTCTTC
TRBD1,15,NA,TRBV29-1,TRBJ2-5,CSVEGPTGTRETQYF,TGCAGCGTTGAAGGTCCGACAGGGACCAGAGAGACCCAGTACTTC
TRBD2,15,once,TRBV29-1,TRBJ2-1,CSVEGGSRSYNEQFF,TGCAGCGTTGAGGGGGGGTCACGATCCTACAATGAGCAGTTCTTC
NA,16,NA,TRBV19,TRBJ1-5,CASSIERARGNQPQHF,TGTGCCAGTAGTATAGAGAGGGCGCGGGGCAATCAGCCCCAGCATTTT
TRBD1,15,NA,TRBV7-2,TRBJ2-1,CASSLGRGPSNEQFF,TGTGCCAGCAGCTTAGGCAGGGGGCCGTCCAATGAGCAGTTCTTC
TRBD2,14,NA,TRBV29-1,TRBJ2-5,CSVAIAGGGVEQYF,TGCAGCGTCGCTATAGCGGGAGGTGGGGTGGAGCAGTACTTC
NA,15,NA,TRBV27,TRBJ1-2,CASSRDPPNLYGYTF,TGTGCCAGCAGCCGGGATCCCCCAAATCTGTATGGCTACACCTTC
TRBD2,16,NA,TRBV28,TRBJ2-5,CASTNPGLAGAETQYF,TGTGCCAGCACCAACCCGGGGCTAGCGGGAGCAGAGACCCAGTACTTC
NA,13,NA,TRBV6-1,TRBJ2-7,CASTRDGTYEQYF,TGTGCCAGCACCCGGGACGGAACCTACGAGCAGTACTTC
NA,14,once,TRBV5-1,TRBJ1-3,CASSLVGSGNTIYF,TGCGCCAGCAGCTTGGTCGGATCTGGAAACACCATATATTTT
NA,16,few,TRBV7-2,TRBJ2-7,CASSSRTTSSTYEQYF,TGTGCCAGCAGCTCGAGGACTACATCTTCGACCTACGAGCAGTACTTC
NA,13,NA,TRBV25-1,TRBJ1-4,CASSPQASEKLFF,TGTGCCAGCAGCCCGCAGGCGAGCGAAAAACTGTTTTTT
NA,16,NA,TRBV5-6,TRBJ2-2,CASSLEASANTGELFF,TGTGCCAGCAGCTTGGAGGCTAGCGCGAACACCGGGGAGCTGTTTTTT
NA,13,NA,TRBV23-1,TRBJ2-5,CASSPEPRETQYF,TGCGCCAGCAGCCCCGAACCTAGGGAGACCCAGTACTTC
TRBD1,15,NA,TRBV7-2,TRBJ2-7,CASSYGTGFSYEQYF,TGTGCCAGCAGCTACGGGACAGGGTTCTCCTACGAGCAGTACTTC
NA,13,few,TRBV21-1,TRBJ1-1,CAIPRGRGTEAFF,TGTGCCATCCCCAGGGGGCGCGGGACTGAAGCTTTCTTT
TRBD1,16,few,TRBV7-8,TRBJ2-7,CASSSQGAMGNYEQYF,TGTGCCAGCAGCTCCCAGGGGGCGATGGGGAACTACGAGCAGTACTTC
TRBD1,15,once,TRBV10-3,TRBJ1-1,CAISGDRGLNTEAFF,TGTGCCATCAGCGGGGACAGGGGCCTGAACACTGAAGCTTTCTTT
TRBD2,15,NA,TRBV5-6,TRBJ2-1,CASSYPGLASNEQFF,TGTGCCAGCAGCTACCCGGGACTAGCTTCCAATGAGCAGTTCTTC
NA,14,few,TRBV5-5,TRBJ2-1,CASSSPGLHNEQFF,TGTGCCAGCAGCTCCCCGGGGCTCCACAATGAGCAGTTCTTC
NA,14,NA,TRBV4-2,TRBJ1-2,CASSLVVKNYGYTF,TGTGCCAGCAGCTTGGTGGTCAAAAACTATGGCTACACCTTC
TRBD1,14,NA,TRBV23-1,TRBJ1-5,CARRQGSGNQPQHF,TGCGCCAGGAGACAGGGTTCGGGCAATCAGCCCCAGCATTTT
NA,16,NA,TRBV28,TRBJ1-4,CASSPAGLRANEKLFF,TGTGCCAGCAGTCCCGCGGGGTTGAGGGCTAATGAAAAACTGTTTTTT
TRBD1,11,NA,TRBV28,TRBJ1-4,CASRGTGTSFF,TGTGCCAGCAGGGGGACAGGGACAAGTTTTTTT
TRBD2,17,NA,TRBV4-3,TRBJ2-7,CASSLQTSGANWYEQYF,TGCGCCAGCAGCCTGCAGACTAGCGGGGCAAACTGGTACGAGCAGTACTTC
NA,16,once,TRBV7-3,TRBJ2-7,CASSPGPTMGGYEQYF,TGTGCCAGCAGCCCCGGCCCGACAATGGGGGGCTACGAGCAGTACTTC
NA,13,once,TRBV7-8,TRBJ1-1,CASSLARNTEAFF,TGTGCCAGCAGCTTAGCGAGGAACACTGAAGCTTTCTTT
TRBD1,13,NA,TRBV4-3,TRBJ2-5,CASSQVRGQTQYF,TGCGCCAGCAGCCAAGTCAGGGGGCAGACCCAGTACTTC
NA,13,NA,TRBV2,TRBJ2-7,CASTWENYYEQYF,TGTGCCAGCACGTGGGAAAACTACTACGAGCAGTACTTC